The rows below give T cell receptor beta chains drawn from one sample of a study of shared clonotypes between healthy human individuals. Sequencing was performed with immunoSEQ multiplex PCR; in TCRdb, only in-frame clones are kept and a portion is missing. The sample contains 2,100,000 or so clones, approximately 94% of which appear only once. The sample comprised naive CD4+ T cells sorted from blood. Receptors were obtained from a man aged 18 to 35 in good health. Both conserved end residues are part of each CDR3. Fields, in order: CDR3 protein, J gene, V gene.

cdr3_aa: CASSQAGIYEQYF
j_call: TRBJ2-7
v_call: TRBV5-4

cdr3_aa: CASSQEVAGAYEQYF
j_call: TRBJ2-7
v_call: TRBV4-3

cdr3_aa: CASSVSPSYNSPLHF
j_call: TRBJ1-6
v_call: TRBV9

cdr3_aa: CASSRLDTSYEQYF
j_call: TRBJ2-7
v_call: TRBV6-1

cdr3_aa: CASGTATGTQYF
j_call: TRBJ2-5
v_call: TRBV2

cdr3_aa: CASSFIASGHNEQFF
j_call: TRBJ2-1
v_call: TRBV18

cdr3_aa: CASSGVAGAFYEQYF
j_call: TRBJ2-7
v_call: TRBV6-6

cdr3_aa: CASSEGGGRTGGYGYTF
j_call: TRBJ1-2
v_call: TRBV6-1

cdr3_aa: CASSGTNEQFF
j_call: TRBJ2-1
v_call: TRBV7-2

cdr3_aa: CASRNTNTGSPTYNEQFF
j_call: TRBJ2-1
v_call: TRBV25-1

cdr3_aa: CASSRPGLYEQYF
j_call: TRBJ2-7
v_call: TRBV19

cdr3_aa: CASSRGTGGEYEQYF
j_call: TRBJ2-7
v_call: TRBV19

cdr3_aa: CSVESPGRNTIYF
j_call: TRBJ1-3
v_call: TRBV29-1

cdr3_aa: CAWSVSGAVNSPLHF
j_call: TRBJ1-6
v_call: TRBV30

cdr3_aa: CASSLIWGDEAFF
j_call: TRBJ1-1
v_call: TRBV7-3

cdr3_aa: CASSWGQVNEKLFF
j_call: TRBJ1-4
v_call: TRBV5-4

cdr3_aa: CASSKAGTEAKNIQYF
j_call: TRBJ2-4
v_call: TRBV2

cdr3_aa: CASSLARTSGRAGEQYF
j_call: TRBJ2-7
v_call: TRBV5-1

cdr3_aa: CASSPVYEAGELFF
j_call: TRBJ2-2
v_call: TRBV19

cdr3_aa: CASSPTSRANVKTYEQYF
j_call: TRBJ2-7
v_call: TRBV7-6

cdr3_aa: CAWSRVNTDTQYF
j_call: TRBJ2-3
v_call: TRBV30

cdr3_aa: CASSPQEAYNEQFF
j_call: TRBJ2-1
v_call: TRBV7-9

cdr3_aa: CASSRGGTLTDTQYF
j_call: TRBJ2-3
v_call: TRBV19

cdr3_aa: CASSEAGEPHEQYF
j_call: TRBJ2-7
v_call: TRBV6-1

cdr3_aa: CAWSQRLFF
j_call: TRBJ1-4
v_call: TRBV30

cdr3_aa: CATLGGRGNGYTF
j_call: TRBJ1-2
v_call: TRBV28

cdr3_aa: CASSLGVQNIQYF
j_call: TRBJ2-4
v_call: TRBV11-2

cdr3_aa: CASSNSPWTGGIEAFF
j_call: TRBJ1-1
v_call: TRBV6-5

cdr3_aa: CASGLGDGYGYTF
j_call: TRBJ1-2
v_call: TRBV5-6

cdr3_aa: CASSFRGPNEKLFF
j_call: TRBJ1-4
v_call: TRBV5-1

cdr3_aa: CASSVEVDQPQHF
j_call: TRBJ1-5
v_call: TRBV6-1

cdr3_aa: CASSIGGTGELFF
j_call: TRBJ2-2
v_call: TRBV13

cdr3_aa: CASSRQDQDTQYF
j_call: TRBJ2-3
v_call: TRBV6-5

cdr3_aa: CAWQTGPSPLHF
j_call: TRBJ1-6
v_call: TRBV30

cdr3_aa: CASRPAGGFEQYF
j_call: TRBJ2-7
v_call: TRBV7-2

cdr3_aa: CASSMTSVSSYNEQFF
j_call: TRBJ2-1
v_call: TRBV19

cdr3_aa: CASSYDGGTDTQYF
j_call: TRBJ2-3
v_call: TRBV6-5

cdr3_aa: CASADRGRNGELFF
j_call: TRBJ2-2
v_call: TRBV12-5

cdr3_aa: CASSLNYGYTF
j_call: TRBJ1-2
v_call: TRBV5-4

cdr3_aa: CSVFGHHQETQYF
j_call: TRBJ2-5
v_call: TRBV29-1